This TCR beta chain is drawn from a study of OX40 agonist ivuxolimab in advanced cancers. V was trimmed by 6 bases and J by 6 bases, leaving 20 bases between them. Germline assignment: CDR1 MNHEY and CDR2 SVGAGI. The CDR3 covers 15 residues. The data were produced by immunoSEQ multiplex PCR, yet TCRdb's version contains in-frame clones alone and is incomplete. The data show 43,000 or so clones, roughly 89% seen once. Here the sequenced sample was CD4+ or CD8+ T cells sorted from blood, taken in a trial of the OX40 agonist ivuxolimab. The sequence was collected from an adult with an advanced solid tumor such as melanoma, head and neck, liver or kidney cancer. This chain joins TRBV6-5 and TRBJ1-2, with a weak D call TRBD1 (5 bases). The CDR3 nucleotides read TGTGCCAGCAGGGGGACTGCGCCTTCATTAAATGGCTACACCTTC. It is translated as CASRGTAPSLNGYTF.